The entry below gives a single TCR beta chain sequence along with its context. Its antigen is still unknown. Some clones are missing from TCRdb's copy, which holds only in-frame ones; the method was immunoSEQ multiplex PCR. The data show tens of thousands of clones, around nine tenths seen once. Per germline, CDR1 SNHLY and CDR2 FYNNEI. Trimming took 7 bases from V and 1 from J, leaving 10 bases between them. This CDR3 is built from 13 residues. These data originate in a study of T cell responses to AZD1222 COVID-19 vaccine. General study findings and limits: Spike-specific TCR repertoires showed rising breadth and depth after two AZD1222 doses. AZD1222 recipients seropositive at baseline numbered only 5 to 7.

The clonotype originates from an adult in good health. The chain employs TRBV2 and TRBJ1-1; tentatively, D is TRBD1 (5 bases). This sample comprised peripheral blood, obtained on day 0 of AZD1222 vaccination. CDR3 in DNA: TGTGCCAGCACGGCCAGGGAGAACACTGAAGCTTTCTTT. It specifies CASTARENTEAFF.